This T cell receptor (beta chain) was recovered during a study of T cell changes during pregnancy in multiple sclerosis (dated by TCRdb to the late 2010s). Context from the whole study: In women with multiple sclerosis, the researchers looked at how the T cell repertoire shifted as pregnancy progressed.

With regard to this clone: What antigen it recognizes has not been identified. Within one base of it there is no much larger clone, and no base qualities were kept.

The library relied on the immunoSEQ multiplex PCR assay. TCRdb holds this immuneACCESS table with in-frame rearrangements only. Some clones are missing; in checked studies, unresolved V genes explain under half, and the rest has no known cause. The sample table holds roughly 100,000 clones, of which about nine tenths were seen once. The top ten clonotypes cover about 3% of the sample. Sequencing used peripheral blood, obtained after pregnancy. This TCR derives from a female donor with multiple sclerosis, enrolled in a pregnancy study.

The nucleotide sequence reads as follows: TGTGCCAGCAGCACGGGCCAGGGGGACTACAATGAGCAGTTCTTC. It specifies CASSTGQGDYNEQFF. The chain joins TRBV9 to TRBJ2-1; 7 nucleotides in the junction match TRBD1. Relative to germline, V is missing 4 bases and J is missing 3 bases, with 7 bases of the junction outside any gene match. The germline V gene sets CDR1 to SGDLS and CDR2 to YYNGEE. From cysteine to phenylalanine, the CDR3 is 15 amino acids long. Only CDR3 DNA remains: 45 bases, in frame from the first base.